This T cell receptor (beta chain) emerged from a study of blood T cell repertoires in COVID-19. This CDR3 has 15 amino acids. CDR1 and CDR2 from the germline V gene are SGHRS and YFSETQ. The V segment lost 2 bases and the J segment 5 bases; nucleotides outside the gene matches: 5. Clones were sequenced by immunoSEQ multiplex PCR, and TCRdb holds only the in-frame ones, with some missing. In the table there are roughly 52,000 clones, around 80% of which are singletons. Sequencing was performed on peripheral blood. J is TRBJ2-1 and V is TRBV5-1; 9 nucleotides match TRBD2. The clonotype originates from a human donor in a cohort sampled during active COVID-19. This CDR3 reads CASSFGTSTHNEQFF. The CDR3 region has the DNA TGCGCCAGCAGCTTCGGGACTAGCACTCACAATGAGCAGTTCTTC.